The 9 T cell receptor beta chains below all came from one sample that was sequenced in a study of Ad26.COV2.S vaccination and SARS-CoV-2 variants. Noted treatment: some 20 received Ad26.COV2.S at low or high dose, single or two shots; several received placebo; per-sample allocation not given. Material that was analyzed had been drawn on day 63 after the first vaccine or placebo injection. Assay: immunoSEQ multiplex PCR; the TCRdb copy retains only in-frame clones and omits some. This table has 410,000 or so clones, approximately 90% appearing once. The sample consisted of peripheral blood, taken in a trial of Ad26.COV2.S vaccine versus placebo. The receptors originated from a person between 18 and 60 years old who received the Ad26.COV2.S COVID-19 vaccine or a placebo.

On this clone: This sample includes further DNA sequences coding for the same CDR3. In DNA form, the CDR3 reads TGTGCCACCAGTGACGGTTACGAGCAGTACTTC. Protein product: CATSDGYEQYF. V and J are TRBV24-1 and TRBJ2-7; no firm D call. CDR3 length: 11 residues. V was clipped by 4 bases and J by 4 bases, with 4 bases between them. Germline V CDR1 and CDR2: KGHDR, SFDVKD.

The gene calls are TRBV4-3 and TRBJ1-2; TRBD1 is a possible D gene (6 bases). The V gene's germline CDR1 is LGHNA and CDR2 YSLEER. The CDR3 extends over 15 amino acids. V lost 1 base and J 8 bases, leaving 17 bases between the germline ends. The CDR3 bases are TGCGCCAGCAGCCAAGCGAAGGGGGATTTGAGGGGCTACACCTTC. Its protein product is CASSQAKGDLRGYTF.

The J gene is TRBJ2-2, the V gene TRBV2; 8 bases line up with TRBD1. V gave up 10 bases and J gave up 4 bases; unmatched junction bases: 8. Looked up from germline, CDR1 is SNHLY and CDR2 is FYNNEI. This CDR3 is 14 amino acids long. This chain's CDR3 is CANSDRVGTGELFF. CDR3 DNA sequence: TGTGCCAATTCGGACAGGGTCGGCACCGGGGAGCTGTTTTTT.

The chain combines TRBV29-1 with TRBJ2-3; TRBD2 matches at 9 bases. The CDR3 contains 13 residues. The V gene's germline CDR1 is SQVTM and CDR2 ANQGSEA. V shed 8 bases, J shed 6 bases, and the junction held 9 bases outside the gene matches. The CDR3 sequence: CSSEREVQDTQYF. CDR3 nucleotides: TGCAGCTCTGAGCGGGAGGTTCAGGATACGCAGTATTTT.

The chain recombines TRBV11-2 with TRBJ2-3; D possibly corresponds to TRBD1 (5 bases). V was trimmed by 1 base and J by 1 base, leaving 12 bases between them. The CDR3 totals 16 residues. Germline V lookup: CDR1 SGHAT, CDR2 FQNNGV. The CDR3 spells CASSLGGAFGTDTQYF. The DNA of the CDR3 is TGTGCCAGCAGCTTAGGTGGGGCGTTTGGCACAGATACGCAGTATTTT. The variable domain in full, completed from reference TRBV11-2 and TRBJ2-3, reads EAGVAQSPRYKIIEKRQSVAFWCNPISGHATLYWYQQILGQGPKLLIQFQNNGVVDDSQLPKDRFSAERLKGVDSTLKIQPAKLEDSAVYLCASSLGGAFGTDTQYFGPGTRLTVL.

Turning to this clone: The junction departs from germline at one end; a sequencing error may be responsible. This chain uses TRBV3-1 (or the pseudogene TRBV3-2) with TRBJ2-7, with 7 bases that match TRBD1. This CDR3 comprises 13 residues. Per the germline V gene, CDR1 is LGHDT and CDR2 is YNNKEL (reference sequence). DNA of the CDR3: TGTGCCAGCAGCCAAGCAGGGGGAAGTTCCCCTAACTTC. Translated, it gives CASSQAGGSSPNF.

The rearrangement uses TRBV19 and TRBJ2-3; D not resolved. Trimming shortened V by 6 bases and J by 2 bases, and 15 bases separated the two germline ends. This CDR3 region has 15 residues. CDR1 and CDR2 from the germline V gene are LNHDA and SQIVND (reference sequence). In DNA form, the CDR3 reads TGTGCCAGTAGCCTAAGGACCCGATCCACAGATACGCAGTATTTT. This translates into CASSLRTRSTDTQYF.

Remarks on this clone: This sample also contains other DNA sequences that code for the same CDR3. This sequence joins TRBV6-5 and TRBJ2-7; 7 bases fit TRBD1. After removal of 6 bases from V and 3 bases from J, the junction contained 5 bases not matched to a gene. The CDR3 has 13 residues. Per the germline V gene, CDR1 is MNHEY and CDR2 is SVGAGI. CDR3 loop: CASRPGQSYEQYF. The CDR3 DNA is TGTGCCAGCAGACCGGGACAGAGCTACGAGCAGTACTTC.

The chain is built from TRBV19 and TRBJ2-3; D remains ambiguous. The germline gives CDR1 LNHDA, CDR2 SQIVND (reference sequence). The V gene lost 3 bases and the J gene lost 0 bases, with 7 bases spanning the gap. This CDR3 has 14 amino acids. The CDR3 sequence: CASSIQTSTDTQYF. CDR3 coding DNA: TGTGCCAGTAGTATCCAAACGAGCACAGATACGCAGTATTTT. The variable domain in full, with the rest retrieved from reference TRBV19 and TRBJ2-3, is DGGITQSPKYLFRKEGQNVTLSCEQNLNHDAMYWYRQDPGQGLRLIYYSQIVNDFQKGDIAEGYSVSREKKESFPLTVTSAQKNPTAFYLCASSIQTSTDTQYFGPGTRLTVL.